The rows below give T cell receptor beta chains drawn from one sample of a study of blood T cell repertoires in COVID-19. The assay was immunoSEQ multiplex PCR, and TCRdb's table has in-frame clones only and misses some. Of roughly 190,000 clones in the sample, about 86% were seen once. Sequencing was performed on peripheral blood. These TCRs come from a young man with active or convalescent COVID-19. Each CDR3 is given with its conserved first and last residue. Fields, in order: D gene, J gene, V gene, clone size, CDR3 protein, CDR3 DNA. D genes are given only for firm matches. Size is omitted from some rows. Given values are once, few, many or a class for expanded clones.

TRBD2,TRBJ2-3,TRBV13,once,CASSGGRGGVTQYF,TGTGCCAGCAGCGGGGGGAGGGGAGGCGTTACGCAGTATTTT
NA,TRBJ2-1,TRBV6-1,few,CASSESSGWFNEQFF,TGTGCCAGCAGTGAATCGTCAGGTTGGTTCAATGAGCAGTTCTTC
NA,TRBJ1-6,TRBV9,NA,CASSDRDIGNSPLHF,TGTGCCAGCAGCGACCGGGACATAGGGAATTCACCCCTCCACTTT
NA,TRBJ2-3,TRBV7-2,once,CASSLSFGDTQYF,TGTGCCAGCAGCTTGAGTTTTGGAGACACGCAGTATTTT
NA,TRBJ1-2,TRBV28,NA,CASSPKATGIYGYTF,TGTGCCAGCAGCCCCAAGGCTACAGGGATCTATGGCTACACCTTC
TRBD2,TRBJ2-5,TRBV7-7,NA,CASSPGGRGRETQYF,TGTGCTAGCAGCCCGGGGGGGCGGGGCCGAGAGACCCAGTACTTC
NA,TRBJ1-1,TRBV2,NA,CASGRNTEAFF,TGTGCCAGCGGGAGAAACACTGAAGCTTTCTTT
TRBD1,TRBJ2-7,TRBV18,NA,CASSSTGTGSEQYF,TGTGCCAGCTCATCTACCGGGACAGGGAGCGAGCAGTACTTC
TRBD2,TRBJ2-1,TRBV28,NA,CASSGGTAPIPGLAGASSYNEQFF,TGTGCCAGCAGCGGGGGGACGGCCCCAATCCCGGGACTAGCGGGGGCGAGCTCCTACAATGAGCAGTTCTTC
TRBD2,TRBJ2-1,TRBV7-7,NA,CASSPGLAVYNEQFF,TGTGCCAGCAGTCCGGGACTAGCGGTTTACAATGAGCAGTTCTTC
TRBD2,TRBJ2-2,TRBV11-3,NA,CASTIAGLTGELFF,TGTGCCAGCACAATAGCGGGCCTCACCGGGGAGCTGTTTTTT
NA,TRBJ2-4,TRBV19,NA,CASSSDRILNIQYF,TGTGCCAGTAGTTCCGACAGGATATTAAACATTCAGTACTTC
TRBD2,TRBJ2-2,TRBV11-3,NA,CASSPSGLAGHPHNTGELFF,TGTGCCAGCAGCCCTTCGGGGTTAGCGGGACACCCTCATAACACCGGGGAGCTGTTTTTT
NA,TRBJ2-1,TRBV27,NA,CASSPRSSSYNEQFF,TGTGCCAGCAGTCCCCGGTCAAGCTCCTACAATGAGCAGTTCTTC
NA,TRBJ1-3,TRBV30,once,CAWRYSGNTIYF,TGTGCCTGGCGGTACTCTGGAAACACCATATATTTT
NA,TRBJ2-3,TRBV14,NA,CASSRTHFTDTQYF,TGTGCCAGCAGCCGGACACACTTCACAGATACGCAGTATTTT
TRBD2,TRBJ2-7,TRBV29-1,NA,CSVGVPAGGPDEQYF,TGCAGCGTTGGGGTACCAGCGGGAGGGCCCGACGAGCAGTACTTC
TRBD2,TRBJ2-7,TRBV5-1,few,CASKGVAGGYEQYF,TGCGCCAGCAAGGGTGTAGCGGGAGGGTACGAGCAGTACTTC
NA,TRBJ1-2,TRBV4-1,once,CASSQTSGSTNYGYTF,TGCGCCAGCAGCCAAACCTCAGGCAGCACTAACTATGGCTACACCTTC
NA,TRBJ2-3,TRBV11-3,NA,CASSQTGVWADTQYF,TGTGCCAGCAGCCAAACCGGAGTATGGGCAGATACGCAGTATTTT
NA,TRBJ1-2,TRBV25-1,NA,CASLPGQGLFSYGYTF,TGTGCCAGCCTCCCCGGCCAGGGGCTTTTTAGCTATGGCTACACCTTC
NA,TRBJ2-2,TRBV5-1,once,CASSFRVTNTGELFF,TGCGCCAGCAGCTTCAGGGTTACGAACACCGGGGAGCTGTTTTTT
TRBD1,TRBJ2-1,TRBV28,NA,CASSLRTGTYNEQFF,TGTGCCAGCAGTTTGCGGACAGGGACCTACAATGAGCAGTTCTTC
NA,TRBJ2-1,TRBV7-2,NA,CASSLWGSFGVNEQFF,TGTGCCAGCAGCTTATGGGGCAGCTTTGGGGTTAATGAGCAGTTCTTC
TRBD1,TRBJ1-1,TRBV5-1,NA,CASSPQTGGNTEAFF,TGCGCCAGCAGCCCCCAAACAGGGGGCAACACTGAAGCTTTCTTT
TRBD1,TRBJ1-2,TRBV10-3,few,CATPRETGGHGYTF,TGTGCCACACCGCGAGAGACAGGGGGCCATGGCTACACCTTC
TRBD1,TRBJ1-6,TRBV25-1,NA,CASSGQGNSPLHF,TGTGCCAGCAGTGGACAGGGGAATTCACCCCTCCACTTT
NA,TRBJ2-5,TRBV19,NA,CASQAGGLGQETQYF,TGTGCCAGCCAGGCAGGGGGACTTGGGCAAGAGACCCAGTACTTC
TRBD1,TRBJ2-1,TRBV6-5,NA,CASLPGQGRDEQFF,TGTGCCTCCCTACCGGGACAGGGGCGGGATGAGCAGTTCTTC
NA,TRBJ1-1,TRBV7-2,NA,CASSARFPMNTEAFF,TGTGCCAGCAGCGCCAGGTTCCCCATGAACACTGAAGCTTTCTTT
TRBD1,TRBJ1-1,TRBV3-1/TRBV3-2,NA,CASSQALQGQGESEAFF,TGTGCCAGCAGCCAAGCCCTACAAGGACAGGGGGAATCTGAAGCTTTCTTT
TRBD1,TRBJ1-2,TRBV9,NA,CASSAGGGGGYTF,TGTGCCAGCAGCGCCGGAGGGGGCGGAGGCTACACCTTC
TRBD1,TRBJ1-1,TRBV30,NA,CAWSGQVLTEAFF,TGTGCCTGGAGCGGACAGGTCCTCACTGAAGCTTTCTTT
NA,TRBJ1-1,TRBV7-2,NA,CASSLGQLNTEAFF,TGTGCCAGCAGCTTAGGACAGCTGAACACTGAAGCTTTCTTT
TRBD1,TRBJ1-2,TRBV6-2/TRBV6-3,NA,CASSYGQGAGYTF,TGTGCCAGCAGTTATGGACAGGGGGCTGGCTACACCTTC
NA,TRBJ1-3,TRBV2,NA,CASSGTENPGNTIYF,TGTGCCAGCAGTGGGACAGAGAACCCTGGAAACACCATATATTTT
TRBD2,TRBJ2-7,TRBV19,once,CASSITMGLVDYEQYF,TGTGCCAGTAGTATAACCATGGGACTAGTGGACTACGAGCAGTACTTC
NA,TRBJ1-2,TRBV28,few,CASSSEIYGYTF,TGTGCCAGCAGTTCGGAGATCTATGGCTACACCTTC
NA,TRBJ1-1,TRBV7-8,NA,CASSPIVSYLNTEAFF,TGTGCCAGCAGCCCTATCGTCTCTTATTTGAACACTGAAGCTTTCTTT
NA,TRBJ1-4,TRBV18,NA,CASSELAAGEKLFF,TGTGCCAGCTCAGAATTGGCCGCTGGTGAAAAACTGTTTTTT
NA,TRBJ2-1,TRBV27,NA,CASSAGQSSSYNEQFF,TGTGCCAGCAGCGCCGGACAGTCGAGCTCCTACAATGAGCAGTTCTTC
NA,TRBJ1-5,TRBV13,few,CASSLGGFTYRNQPQHF,TGTGCCAGCAGCTTAGGCGGGTTTACCTACCGCAATCAGCCCCAGCATTTT
NA,TRBJ2-3,TRBV6-1,NA,CASSESGRTDTQYF,TGTGCCAGCAGTGAATCTGGGAGGACAGATACGCAGTATTTT
TRBD1,TRBJ1-3,TRBV19,once,CASSPTGGGNTIYF,TGTGCCAGTAGCCCGACAGGGGGAGGAAACACCATATATTTT
NA,TRBJ1-2,TRBV7-9,once,CASSPPTLGGRSYGYTF,TGTGCCAGCAGCCCCCCGACCCTGGGGGGGCGCTCCTATGGCTACACCTTC